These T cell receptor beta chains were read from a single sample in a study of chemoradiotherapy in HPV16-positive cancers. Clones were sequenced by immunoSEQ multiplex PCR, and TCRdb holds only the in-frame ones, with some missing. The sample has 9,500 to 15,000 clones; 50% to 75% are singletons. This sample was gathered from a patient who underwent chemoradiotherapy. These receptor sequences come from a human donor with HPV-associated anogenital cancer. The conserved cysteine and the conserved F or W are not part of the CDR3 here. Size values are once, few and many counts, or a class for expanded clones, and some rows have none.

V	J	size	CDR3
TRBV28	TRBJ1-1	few	ASISGAGITEAF
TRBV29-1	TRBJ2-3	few	SGSQGDTQY
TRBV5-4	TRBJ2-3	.	ASSLGMRGGSTDTQY
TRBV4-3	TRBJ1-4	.	ASSQQTGGAEKLF
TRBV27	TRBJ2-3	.	ASSSGLAGGTDTQY
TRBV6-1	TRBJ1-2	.	ASSERRNYGYT
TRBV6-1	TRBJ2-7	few	ASSPRSLNGEQY
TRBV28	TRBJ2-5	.	ASSSVSGARQETQY
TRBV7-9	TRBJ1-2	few	ASSLTGQGSHGYT
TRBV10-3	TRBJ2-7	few	AISESGRPYEQY